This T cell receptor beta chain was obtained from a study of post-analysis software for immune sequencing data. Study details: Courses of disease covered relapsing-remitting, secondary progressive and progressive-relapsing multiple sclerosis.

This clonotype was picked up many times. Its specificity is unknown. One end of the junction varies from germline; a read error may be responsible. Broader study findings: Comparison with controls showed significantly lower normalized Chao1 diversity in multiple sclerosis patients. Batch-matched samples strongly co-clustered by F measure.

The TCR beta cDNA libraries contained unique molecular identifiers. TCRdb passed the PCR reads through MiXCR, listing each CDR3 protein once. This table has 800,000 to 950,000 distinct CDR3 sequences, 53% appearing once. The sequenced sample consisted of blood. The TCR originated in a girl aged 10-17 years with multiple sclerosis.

The CDR3 coding sequence is TGTGCCAGCAGCTTAGGGACTGGAGAGCAGTACTTC. Its protein product is CASSLGTGEQYF. The chain is built from TRBV5-1 and TRBJ2-7, with D possibly TRBD2 on 6 matching bases. This CDR3 comprises 12 residues. Germline values: CDR1 SGHRS, CDR2 YFSETQ.